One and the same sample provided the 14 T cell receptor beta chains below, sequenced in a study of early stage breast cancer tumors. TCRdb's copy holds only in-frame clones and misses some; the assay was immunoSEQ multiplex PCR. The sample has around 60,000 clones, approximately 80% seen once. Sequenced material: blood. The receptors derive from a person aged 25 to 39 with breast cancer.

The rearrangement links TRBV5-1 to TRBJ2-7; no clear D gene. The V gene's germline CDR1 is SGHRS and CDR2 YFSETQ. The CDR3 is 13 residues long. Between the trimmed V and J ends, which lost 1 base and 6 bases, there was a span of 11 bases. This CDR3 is CASSLLGQTEQYF. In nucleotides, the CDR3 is TGCGCCAGCAGCTTGTTAGGGCAGACCGAGCAGTACTTC.

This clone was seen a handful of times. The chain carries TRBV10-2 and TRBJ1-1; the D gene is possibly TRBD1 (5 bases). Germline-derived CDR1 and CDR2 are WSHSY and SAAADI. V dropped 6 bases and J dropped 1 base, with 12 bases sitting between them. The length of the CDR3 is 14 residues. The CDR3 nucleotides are TGCGCCAGCAGCTCGGGACGGAGGAACACTGAAGCTTTCTTT. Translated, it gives CASSSGRRNTEAFF.

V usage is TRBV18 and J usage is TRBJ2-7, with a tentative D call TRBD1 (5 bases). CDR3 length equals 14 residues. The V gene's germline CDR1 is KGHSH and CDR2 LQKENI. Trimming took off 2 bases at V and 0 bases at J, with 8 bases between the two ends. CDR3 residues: CASSPGAVSYEQYF. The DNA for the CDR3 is TGTGCCAGCTCACCAGGGGCGGTCTCCTACGAGCAGTACTTC. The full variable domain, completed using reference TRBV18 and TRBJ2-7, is NAGVMQNPRHLVRRRGQEARLRCSPMKGHSHVYWYRQLPEEGLKFMVYLQKENIIDESGMPKERFSAEFPKEGPSILRIQQVVRGDSAAYFCASSPGAVSYEQYFGPGTRLTVT.

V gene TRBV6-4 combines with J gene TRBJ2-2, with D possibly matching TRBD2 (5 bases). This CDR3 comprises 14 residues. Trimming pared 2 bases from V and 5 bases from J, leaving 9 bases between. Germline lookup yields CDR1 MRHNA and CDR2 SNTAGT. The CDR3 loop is CASSDEGSTGELFF. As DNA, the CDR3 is TGTGCCAGCAGTGACGAGGGTAGTACCGGGGAGCTGTTTTTT.

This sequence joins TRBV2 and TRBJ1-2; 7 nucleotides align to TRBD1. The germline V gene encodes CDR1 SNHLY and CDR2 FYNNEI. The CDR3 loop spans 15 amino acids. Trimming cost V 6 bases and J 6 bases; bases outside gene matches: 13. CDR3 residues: CASSFGVDRAHGYTF. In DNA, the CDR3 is TGTGCCAGCAGCTTTGGGGTTGACAGGGCCCATGGCTACACCTTC.

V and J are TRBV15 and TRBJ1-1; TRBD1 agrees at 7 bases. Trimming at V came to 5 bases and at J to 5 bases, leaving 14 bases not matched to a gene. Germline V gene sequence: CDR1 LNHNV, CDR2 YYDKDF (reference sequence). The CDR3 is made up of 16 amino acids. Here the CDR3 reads CATSPPIDRAGTEAFF. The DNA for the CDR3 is TGTGCCACCAGCCCCCCGATAGACAGGGCGGGGACTGAAGCTTTCTTT.

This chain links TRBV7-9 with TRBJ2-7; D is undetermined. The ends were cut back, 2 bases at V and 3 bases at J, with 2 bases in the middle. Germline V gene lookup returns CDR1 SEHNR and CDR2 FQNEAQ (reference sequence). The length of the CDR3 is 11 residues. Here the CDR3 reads CASSLHYEQYF. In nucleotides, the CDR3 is TGTGCCAGCAGCTTACACTACGAGCAGTACTTC.

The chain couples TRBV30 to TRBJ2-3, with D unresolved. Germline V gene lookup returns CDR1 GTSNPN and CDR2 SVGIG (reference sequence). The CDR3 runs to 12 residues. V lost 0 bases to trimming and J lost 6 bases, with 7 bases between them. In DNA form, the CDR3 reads TGTGCCTGGAGTGTACCCTCCGATACGCAGTATTTT. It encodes CAWSVPSDTQYF.

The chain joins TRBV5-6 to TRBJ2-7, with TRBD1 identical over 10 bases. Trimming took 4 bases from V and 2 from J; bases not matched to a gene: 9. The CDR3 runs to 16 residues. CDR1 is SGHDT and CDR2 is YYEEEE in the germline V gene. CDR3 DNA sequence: TGTGCCAGCAGCGGCCGGGACAGGGGTAACCCCTACGAGCAGTACTTC. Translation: CASSGRDRGNPYEQYF.

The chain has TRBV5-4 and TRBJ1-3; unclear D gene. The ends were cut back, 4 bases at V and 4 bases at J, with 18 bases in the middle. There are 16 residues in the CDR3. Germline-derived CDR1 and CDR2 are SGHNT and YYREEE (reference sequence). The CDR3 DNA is TGTGCCAGCAGCCAAATGCCATATGGGTACGGAAACACCATATATTTT. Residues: CASSQMPYGYGNTIYF.

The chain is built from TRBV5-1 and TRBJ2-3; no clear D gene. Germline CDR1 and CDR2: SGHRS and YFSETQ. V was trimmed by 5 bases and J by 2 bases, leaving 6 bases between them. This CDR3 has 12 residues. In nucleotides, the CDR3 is TGCGCCAGCAGTTATACCACAGATACGCAGTATTTT. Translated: CASSYTTDTQYF.

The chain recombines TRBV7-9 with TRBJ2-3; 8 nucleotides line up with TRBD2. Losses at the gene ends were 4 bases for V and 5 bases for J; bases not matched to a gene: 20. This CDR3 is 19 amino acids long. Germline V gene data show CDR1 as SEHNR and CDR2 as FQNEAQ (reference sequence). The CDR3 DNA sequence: TGTGCCAGCAGCTCCAACAACTGGGGGGAGGGACTAGTTGTAGATACGCAGTATTTT. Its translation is CASSSNNWGEGLVVDTQYF.

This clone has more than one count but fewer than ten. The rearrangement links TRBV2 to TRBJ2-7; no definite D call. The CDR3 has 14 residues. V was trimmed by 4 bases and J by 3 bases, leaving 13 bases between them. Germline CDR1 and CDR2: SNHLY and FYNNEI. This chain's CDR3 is CASSAPINLYEQYF. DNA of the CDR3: TGTGCCAGCAGTGCTCCGATTAACCTCTACGAGCAGTACTTC.

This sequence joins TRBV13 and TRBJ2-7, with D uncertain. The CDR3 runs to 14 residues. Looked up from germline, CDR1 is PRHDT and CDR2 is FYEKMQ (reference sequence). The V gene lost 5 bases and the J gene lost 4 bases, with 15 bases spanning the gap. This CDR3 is CASSPGPKGYEQYF. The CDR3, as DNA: TGTGCCAGCAGCCCCGGACCCAAAGGTTACGAGCAGTACTTC.